What follows are 4 T cell receptor beta chains derived from one specimen sequenced in a study of T cells after yellow fever vaccination. TCRdb ran MiXCR on the 5' RACE reads and lists one entry per CDR3 protein. The sample has roughly 310,000 distinct CDR3 sequences; approximately 3.8% are singletons. The material was PBMCs, obtained on the day of the yellow fever booster vaccination. These receptors were obtained from a man aged 18 to 30 who received the YFV17D yellow fever vaccine.

In its sample, this clonotype was seen many times. The chain has TRBV7-7 and TRBJ2-5; D might be TRBD2 (7 bases). Looked up from germline, CDR1 is SSHAT and CDR2 is FNYEAQ (reference sequence). V was clipped by 3 bases and J by 5 bases, with 16 bases between them. CDR3 size: 15 residues. CDR3: CASSFNPGGWETQYF. The CDR3 nucleotides read TGTGCCAGCAGCTTTAACCCGGGGGGCTGGGAGACCCAGTACTTC.

The chain combines TRBV5-1 with TRBJ2-3; a possible D gene is TRBD2 (7 bases). This CDR3 region has 18 residues. Germline V gene lookup returns CDR1 SGHRS and CDR2 YFSETQ. Deletions cut 2 bases from V and 4 bases from J, with 23 bases between. CDR3 sequence reads: CASSLGPGGGGAADTQYF. The CDR3 DNA sequence: TGCGCCAGCAGCTTAGGACCCGGGGGAGGGGGGGCGGCAGATACGCAGTATTTT.

This clonotype was observed many times. V gene TRBV25-1 combines with J gene TRBJ2-7; D ambiguous. CDR3 length equals 13 residues. CDR1 is MGHDK, CDR2 SYGVNS, per germline. Deletions cut 5 bases from V and 0 bases from J, with 8 bases between. The CDR3 nucleotides are TGTGCCAGCAGTTCCCCGAGCTCCTACGAGCAGTACGTC. Its translation is CASSSPSSYEQYV.

The sample holds many counts of this clonotype. This rearrangement joins TRBV18 to TRBJ1-5; 9 bases align to TRBD1. With V trimmed by 0 bases and J by 5 bases, 2 bases remained unmatched. The CDR3 has 15 residues. Germline assignment: CDR1 KGHSH and CDR2 LQKENI. CDR3 bases: TGTGCCAGCTCACCACCGGACAGGGGAGATCAGCCCCAGCATTTT. Translation gives CASSPPDRGDQPQHF.